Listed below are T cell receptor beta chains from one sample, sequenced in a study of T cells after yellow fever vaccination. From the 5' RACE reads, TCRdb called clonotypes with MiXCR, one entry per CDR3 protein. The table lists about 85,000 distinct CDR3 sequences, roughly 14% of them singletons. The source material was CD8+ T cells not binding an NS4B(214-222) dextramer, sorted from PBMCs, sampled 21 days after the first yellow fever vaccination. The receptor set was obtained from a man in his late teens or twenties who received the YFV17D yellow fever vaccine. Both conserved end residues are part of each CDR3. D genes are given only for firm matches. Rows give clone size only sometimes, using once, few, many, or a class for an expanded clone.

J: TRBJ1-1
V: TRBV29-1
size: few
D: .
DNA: TGCAGCGTCGCGGGACACCCGGTTTTGTACGCCGCTGAAGCTTTCTTT
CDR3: CSVAGHPVLYAAEAFF

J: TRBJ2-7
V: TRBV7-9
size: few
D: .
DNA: TGTGCCAGCAGCTCCCTAGGAGGAGACGGCTACGAGCAGTACTTC
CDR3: CASSSLGGDGYEQYF

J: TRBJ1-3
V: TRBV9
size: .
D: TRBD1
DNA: TGTGCCAGCAGCGAACATTACAGGGGGCTAGGAAACACCATATATTTT
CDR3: CASSEHYRGLGNTIYF

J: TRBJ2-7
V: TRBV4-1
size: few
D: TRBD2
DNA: TGCGCCAGCCAGAGATCGTTCGGGGGGGTCTACGAGCAGTACTTC
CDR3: CASQRSFGGVYEQYF

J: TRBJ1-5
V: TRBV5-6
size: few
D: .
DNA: TGTGCCAGCAGCTTCGGGTTGGCTCAGCCCCAGCATTTT
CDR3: CASSFGLAQPQHF

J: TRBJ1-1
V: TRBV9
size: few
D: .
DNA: TGTGCCAGCAGCGTCGCCGAAAGGAACACTGAAGCTTTCTTT
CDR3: CASSVAERNTEAFF

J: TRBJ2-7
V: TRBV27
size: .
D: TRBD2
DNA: TGTGCCAGCAGGTTGGGGGGGACCTACGAGCAGTACTTC
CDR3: CASRLGGTYEQYF

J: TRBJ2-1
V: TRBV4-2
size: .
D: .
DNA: TGTGCCAGCAGCCAAACTCCCCCCCCTTTGAGTCTGGGTGAGCAGTTCTTC
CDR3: CASSQTPPPLSLGEQFF

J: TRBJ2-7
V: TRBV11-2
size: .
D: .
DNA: TGTGCCAGCAGCCCCGAGGGGACCCTTAAACCGCTGTGGGAGCAGTACTTC
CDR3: CASSPEGTLKPLWEQYF

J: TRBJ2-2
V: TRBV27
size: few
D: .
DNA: TGTGCCAGCAGTTTCTCTCCCGAGAACACCGGGGAGCTGTTTTTT
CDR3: CASSFSPENTGELFF

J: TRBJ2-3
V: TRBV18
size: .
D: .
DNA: TGTGCCAGCTCACCCTCCGCAGATACGCAGTATTTT
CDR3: CASSPSADTQYF

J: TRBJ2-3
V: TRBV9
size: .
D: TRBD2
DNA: TGTGCCAGCAGCCCCGGGACTAGCGGAGTTAGCACAGATACGCAGTATTTT
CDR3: CASSPGTSGVSTDTQYF

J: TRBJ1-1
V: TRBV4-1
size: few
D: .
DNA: TGCGCCAGCAGCCTGGGACCGTATAACACTGAAGCTTTCTTT
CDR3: CASSLGPYNTEAFF

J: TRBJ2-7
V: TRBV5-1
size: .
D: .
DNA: TGCGCCAGCAGCCCTGCGGTTCTCTCGGAGAACGAGCAGTACTTC
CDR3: CASSPAVLSENEQYF

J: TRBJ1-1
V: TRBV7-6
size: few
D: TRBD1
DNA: TGTGCCAGCAGCTTAGAAAGTGAGACAGGGGAAGCTTTCTTT
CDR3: CASSLESETGEAFF

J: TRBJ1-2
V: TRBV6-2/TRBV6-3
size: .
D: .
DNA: TGTGCCAGCAGGAGAGAACAGGGCTATGGCTACACCTTC
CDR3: CASRREQGYGYTF

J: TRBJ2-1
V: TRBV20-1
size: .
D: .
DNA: TGCAGTGCTAGAAAGGGACCCACGGAGCAGTTCTTC
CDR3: CSARKGPTEQFF

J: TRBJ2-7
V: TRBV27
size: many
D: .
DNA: TGTGCCAGCAGTGAACTAGGCTACGAGCAGTACTTC
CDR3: CASSELGYEQYF

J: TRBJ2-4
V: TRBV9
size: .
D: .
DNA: TGTGCCAGCAGCGTAGGTGTTGGAGCCTTAAACATTCAGTACTTC
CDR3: CASSVGVGALNIQYF

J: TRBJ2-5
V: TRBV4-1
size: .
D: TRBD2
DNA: TGCGCCAGCAGCCAAGTGGAGCGGGGGCTAGTGTGGGAGACCCAGTACTTC
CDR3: CASSQVERGLVWETQYF

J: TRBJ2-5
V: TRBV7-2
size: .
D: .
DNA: TGTGCCAGCAGCTTAGATGGAATCGGCCGCCAGACCCAGTACTTC
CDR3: CASSLDGIGRQTQYF

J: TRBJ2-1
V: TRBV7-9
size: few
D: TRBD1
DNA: TGTGCCAGCAGCTCCGAGGGACAGGTCAAAGTCTACAATGAGCAGTTCTTC
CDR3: CASSSEGQVKVYNEQFF

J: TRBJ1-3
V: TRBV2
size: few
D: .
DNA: TGTGCCAGCAGTGAAGGGCAGGGGTTCACTGGAAACACCATATATTTT
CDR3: CASSEGQGFTGNTIYF

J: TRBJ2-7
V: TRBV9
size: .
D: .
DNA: TGTGCCAGCAGCGTAGAGGGCGGAACCTACGAGCAGTACTTC
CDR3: CASSVEGGTYEQYF

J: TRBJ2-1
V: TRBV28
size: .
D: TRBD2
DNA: TGTGCCAGCAGTGGTCGACTAGCGGGGGCCGGGGAAGAGCAGTTCTTC
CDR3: CASSGRLAGAGEEQFF

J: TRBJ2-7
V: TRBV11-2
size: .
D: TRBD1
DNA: TGTGCCAGCACCCAAACCTGGACAGGGTCCGAGCAGTACTTC
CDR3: CASTQTWTGSEQYF

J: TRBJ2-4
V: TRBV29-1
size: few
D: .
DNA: TGCAGCGTTGAAGGGAAAAACATTCAGTACTTC
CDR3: CSVEGKNIQYF

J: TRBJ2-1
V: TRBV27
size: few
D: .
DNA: TGTGCCAGCAGTGGGGTTGGCGGGGGCCTCTACAATGAGCAGTTCTTC
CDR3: CASSGVGGGLYNEQFF

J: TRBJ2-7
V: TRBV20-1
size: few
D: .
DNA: TGCAGTGCTAGAGATCTCGCGTCCCACTACGAGCAGTACTTC
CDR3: CSARDLASHYEQYF

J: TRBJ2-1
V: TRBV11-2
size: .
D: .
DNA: TGTGCCAGCAGCTTAGCCAGTTACAATGAGCAGTTCTTC
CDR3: CASSLASYNEQFF

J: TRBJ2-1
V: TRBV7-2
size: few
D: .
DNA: TGTGCCAGCAGCTTAGATCCGGGTTTCAATGAGCAGTTCTTC
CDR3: CASSLDPGFNEQFF

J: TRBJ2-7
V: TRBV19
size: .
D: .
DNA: TGTGCCAGTAGTTCAATGACAGAGGGACTCTCAAACTACGAGCAGTACTTC
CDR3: CASSSMTEGLSNYEQYF

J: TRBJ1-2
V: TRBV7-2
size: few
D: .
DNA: TGTGCCAGCAGTCCAACACCTAGCCCTAACTATGGCTACACCTTC
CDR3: CASSPTPSPNYGYTF

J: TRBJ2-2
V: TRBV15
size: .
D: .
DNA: TGTGCCACCAGCAGAGATAGGGGGGTCGGGGAGCTGTTTTTT
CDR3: CATSRDRGVGELFF

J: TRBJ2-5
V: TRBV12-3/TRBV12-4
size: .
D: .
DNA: TGTGCCAGCAGTCCATCATCGGGGGACCAAGAGACCCAGTACTTC
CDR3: CASSPSSGDQETQYF

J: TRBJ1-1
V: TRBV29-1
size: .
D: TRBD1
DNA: TGCAGCGTTGAAGGGGGACAGGGGAACACTGAAGCTTTCTTT
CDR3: CSVEGGQGNTEAFF

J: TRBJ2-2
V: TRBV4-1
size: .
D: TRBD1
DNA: TGCGCCAGCAGCTCTCGACAGGGGCACTACACCGGGGAGCTGTTTTTT
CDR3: CASSSRQGHYTGELFF

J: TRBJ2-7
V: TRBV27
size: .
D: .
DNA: TGTGCCAGCAGTTCCCCCTTTTTCGAGCAGTACTTC
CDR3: CASSSPFFEQYF

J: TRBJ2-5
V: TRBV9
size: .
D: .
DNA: TGTGCCAGCAGCCCAACGCTCCAAGAGACCCAGTACTTC
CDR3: CASSPTLQETQYF

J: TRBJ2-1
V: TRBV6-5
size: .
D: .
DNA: TGTGCCAGCAGTTACAACGGGGTAGAGCAGTTCTTC
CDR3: CASSYNGVEQFF

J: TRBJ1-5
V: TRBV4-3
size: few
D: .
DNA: TGCGCCAGCAGCCAAGCCCGGGGGGTAAGCAATCAGCCCCAGCATTTT
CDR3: CASSQARGVSNQPQHF

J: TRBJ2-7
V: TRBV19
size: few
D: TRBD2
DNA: TGTGCCAGTAGTATATTTTCTAGCGGTACCTACGAGCAGTACTTC
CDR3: CASSIFSSGTYEQYF

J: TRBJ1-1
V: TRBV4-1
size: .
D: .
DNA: TGCGCCAGCAGCCAAGAGAGAGGGAGGAACACTGAAGCTTTCTTT
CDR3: CASSQERGRNTEAFF

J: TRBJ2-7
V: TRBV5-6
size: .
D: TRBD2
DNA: TGTGCCATGGGCTCCGGGCCGGGAATAGGGAGGGAACGCCGGTACGAGCAGTACTTC
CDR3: CAMGSGPGIGRERRYEQYF

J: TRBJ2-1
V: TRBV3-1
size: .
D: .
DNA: TGTGCCAGCAGCCAGACCTCGCAGACGGAGAGCTCCTACAATGAGCAGTTCTTC
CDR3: CASSQTSQTESSYNEQFF

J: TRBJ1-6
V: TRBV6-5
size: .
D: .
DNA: TGTGCCAGCAGTTACTCAGGGCGTCAGGCACCCCTCCACTTT
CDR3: CASSYSGRQAPLHF

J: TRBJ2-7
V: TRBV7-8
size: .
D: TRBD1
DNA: TGTGCCAGCAGCAAACAAGAAACTGGGACAGTTGGCGAGCAGTACTTC
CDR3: CASSKQETGTVGEQYF

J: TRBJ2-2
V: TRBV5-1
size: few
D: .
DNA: TGCGCCAGCAGAACGCCGGGTAGGGACACCGGGGAGCTGTTTTTT
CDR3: CASRTPGRDTGELFF

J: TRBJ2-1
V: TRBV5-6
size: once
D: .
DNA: TGTGCCAGGAGCCCCGAGCTACGGCACAATGAGCAGTTCTTC
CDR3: CARSPELRHNEQFF

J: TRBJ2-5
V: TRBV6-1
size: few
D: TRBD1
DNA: TGTGCCAGCAGTCCCGGGACAGGGGTTTCAGAGACCCAGTACTTC
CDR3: CASSPGTGVSETQYF

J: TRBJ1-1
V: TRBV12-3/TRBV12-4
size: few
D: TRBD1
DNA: TGTGCCAGCAGACAGGGGTTGAACACTGAAGCTTTCTTT
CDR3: CASRQGLNTEAFF

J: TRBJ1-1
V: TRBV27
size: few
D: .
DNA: TGTGCCAGCAGTTTCGGGGAGTGGGGTACTGAAGCTTTCTTT
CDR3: CASSFGEWGTEAFF

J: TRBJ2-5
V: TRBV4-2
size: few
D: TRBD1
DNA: TGTGCCAGCAGCCAAGTAGAAGGGGGCAGTCAGGAGACCCAGTACTTC
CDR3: CASSQVEGGSQETQYF

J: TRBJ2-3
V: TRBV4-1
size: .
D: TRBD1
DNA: TGCGCCAGCAGCCAGATGATTCCGGACAGGGGTTTTTCAGATACGCAGTATTTT
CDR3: CASSQMIPDRGFSDTQYF

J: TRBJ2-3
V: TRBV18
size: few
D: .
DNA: TGTGCCAGCTCACCGCGGCACCCGGATACGCAGTATTTT
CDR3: CASSPRHPDTQYF

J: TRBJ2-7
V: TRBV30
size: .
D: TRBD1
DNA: TGTGCCTGGGGGCCGCGGGACAGGGAAAACGAGCAGTACTTC
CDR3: CAWGPRDRENEQYF

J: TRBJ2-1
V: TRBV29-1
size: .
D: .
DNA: TGCAGCGTTGTAGAAAATTCCTACAATGAGCAGTTCTTC
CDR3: CSVVENSYNEQFF

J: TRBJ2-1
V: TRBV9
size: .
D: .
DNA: TGTGCCAGCAGCGTAGGTGGGTGGGGGGTCAATGAGCAGTTCTTC
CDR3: CASSVGGWGVNEQFF

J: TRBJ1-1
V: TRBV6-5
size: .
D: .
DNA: TGTGCCAGCAGTTACTTGCAGGGTTTGAACACTGAAGCTTTCTTT
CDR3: CASSYLQGLNTEAFF

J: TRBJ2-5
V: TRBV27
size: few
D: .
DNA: TGTGCCAGCAGCCCGACAGAAAGAGAAGAGACCCAGTACTTC
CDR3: CASSPTEREETQYF